This record looks at one TCR beta chain sequence and its context. How the authors handled the data: Reference gene primer amplification in the assay estimated nucleated cell counts. Clones were read by immunoSEQ multiplex PCR, and TCRdb kept only the in-frame ones, dropping some. Clonal size and the V and J genes are those of that table, whereas D and trimming came from the DNA. Here the sample spans 200,000 to 250,000 clones, under 90% being singletons. From germline, CDR1 is MGHRA and CDR2 YSYEKL. V shed 3 bases and J shed 0 bases, with 5 bases lying between them. CDR3 length equals 13 residues. The data originate from a study of blood T cell repertoires in COVID-19. Study-level information: Sites in the United States, Italy and Spain provided acute and convalescent COVID-19 samples. The cDNA or gDNA used as material had been derived from T cells, B-cell-depleted T cells, or PBMCs.

The chain has TRBV4-1 and TRBJ2-5; D gene uncertain. This TCR derives from a woman aged 80 or over with acute or convalescent COVID-19. The material sequenced was peripheral blood. CDR3 sequence (DNA): TGCGCCAGCAGCCACCCGTACCAAGAGACCCAGTACTTC. Translated: CASSHPYQETQYF.